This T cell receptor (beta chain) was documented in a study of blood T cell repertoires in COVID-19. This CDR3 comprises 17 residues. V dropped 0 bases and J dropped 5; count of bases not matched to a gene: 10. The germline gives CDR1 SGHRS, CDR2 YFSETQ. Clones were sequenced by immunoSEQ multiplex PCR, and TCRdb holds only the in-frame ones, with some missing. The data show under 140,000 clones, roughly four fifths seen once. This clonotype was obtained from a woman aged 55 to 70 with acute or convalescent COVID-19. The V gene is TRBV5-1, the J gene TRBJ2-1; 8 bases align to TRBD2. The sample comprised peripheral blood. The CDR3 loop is CASSLVKGGGLDNEQFF. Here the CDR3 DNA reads TGCGCCAGCAGCTTGGTAAAAGGCGGGGGGTTGGACAATGAGCAGTTCTTC.